Described below is a single T cell receptor (beta chain) sequence and its context. This CDR3 spans 11 amino acids. This specimen belongs to a study of blood T cell repertoires in COVID-19. Study-level background: Italy, Spain and the United States were the sources of the convalescent and acute COVID-19 samples. In each case, the material was cDNA or gDNA derived from T cells, B-cell-depleted T cells, or PBMCs.

In the original processing: The assay estimated nucleated cells by amplifying reference gene primers. The assay was immunoSEQ multiplex PCR, and TCRdb's table has in-frame clones only and misses some. V, J and clone size are taken as reported in that table, and D and trimming were inferred from the DNA itself. The sample lists about 180,000 clones; 80% to 90% were seen once. The TCR originated in a man aged 40-49 years with active or convalescent COVID-19. V gene TRBV21-1 combines with J gene TRBJ2-1; the table's TRBD1 call for D was not verified on the DNA. TRBV21-1 is a pseudogene locus. Sequenced: peripheral blood. The CDR3 coding sequence is TGTGCCAGGATGACAGGGTATGAGCAGTTCTTC. Translated, it gives CARMTGYEQFF.